This T cell receptor beta chain derives from a study of shared clonotypes between healthy human individuals. Germline V gives CDR1 SQVTM, CDR2 ANQGSEA. V was trimmed by 6 bases and J by 7 bases, leaving 9 bases between them. This CDR3 is 11 amino acids long. This clone has only a few counts. Antigen specificity is unknown. Findings and caveats of the study: The sole specimen, blood, was sampled, and tissue repertoires likely differ. Naive subsets typically showed greater estimated richness than memory subsets.

Only in-frame clones appear in the TCRdb table, and some are missing; sequencing was by immunoSEQ multiplex PCR. The sample shows a few million clones, 90% to 95% of them seen only once. This chain links TRBV29-1 with TRBJ1-4; D gene ambiguous. Sequenced: naive CD4+ T cells from PBMCs. Subset meaning: CD45RA+ positively selected. This receptor was taken from a man in his late teens or twenties in good health. Some clones in this sample may be carry-over from other donors' samples. CDR3 amino acids: CSVVESEKLFF. DNA for the CDR3: TGCAGCGTGGTTGAGAGTGAAAAACTGTTTTTT.